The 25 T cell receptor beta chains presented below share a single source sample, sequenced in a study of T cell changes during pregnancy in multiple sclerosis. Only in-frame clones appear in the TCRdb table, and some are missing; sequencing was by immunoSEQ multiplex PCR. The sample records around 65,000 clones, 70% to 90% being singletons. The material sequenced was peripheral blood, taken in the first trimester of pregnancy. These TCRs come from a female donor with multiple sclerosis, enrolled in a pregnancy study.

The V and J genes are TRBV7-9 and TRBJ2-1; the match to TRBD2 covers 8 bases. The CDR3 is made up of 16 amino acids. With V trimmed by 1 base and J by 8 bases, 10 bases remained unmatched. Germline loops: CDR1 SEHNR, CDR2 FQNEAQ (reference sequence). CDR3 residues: CASSLEGFSGMDEQFF. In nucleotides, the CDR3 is TGTGCCAGCAGCTTAGAAGGGTTTAGCGGGATGGATGAGCAGTTCTTC. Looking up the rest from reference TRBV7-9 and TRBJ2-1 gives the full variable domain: DTGVSQNPRHKITKRGQNVTFRCDPISEHNRLYWYRQTLGQGPEFLTYFQNEAQLEKSRLLSDRFSAERPKGSFSTLEIQRTEQGDSAMYLCASSLEGFSGMDEQFFGPGTRLTVL.

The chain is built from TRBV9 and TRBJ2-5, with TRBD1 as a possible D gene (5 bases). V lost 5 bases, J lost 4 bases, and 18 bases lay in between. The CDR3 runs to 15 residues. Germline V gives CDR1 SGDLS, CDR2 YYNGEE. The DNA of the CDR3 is TGTGCCAGCAGTGTGGGGCTGGACCCATCAGAGACCCAGTACTTC. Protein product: CASSVGLDPSETQYF.

CDR3: CSARVITEAFF. The DNA for the CDR3 is TGCAGCGCCCGAGTAATTACTGAAGCTTTCTTT. The rearrangement joins TRBV29-1 to TRBJ1-1; D is unclear. Germline CDR1 reads SQVTM; CDR2 reads ANQGSEA. V was cut by 7 bases and J by 5 bases, with 11 bases left in between. The CDR3 is 11 amino acids.

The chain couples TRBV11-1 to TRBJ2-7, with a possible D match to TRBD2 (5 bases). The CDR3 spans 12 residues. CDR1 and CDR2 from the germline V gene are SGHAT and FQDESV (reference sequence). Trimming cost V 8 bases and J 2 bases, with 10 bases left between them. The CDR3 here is CASEGVTYEQYF. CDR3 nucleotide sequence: TGTGCCAGCGAGGGAGTGACCTACGAGCAGTACTTC.

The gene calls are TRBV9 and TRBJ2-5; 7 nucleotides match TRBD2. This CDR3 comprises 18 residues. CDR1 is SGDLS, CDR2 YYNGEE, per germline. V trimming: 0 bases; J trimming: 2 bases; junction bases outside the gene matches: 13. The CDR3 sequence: CASSVAPPTSLGQETQYF. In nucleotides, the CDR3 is TGTGCCAGCAGCGTAGCTCCTCCGACTAGCTTGGGACAAGAGACCCAGTACTTC.

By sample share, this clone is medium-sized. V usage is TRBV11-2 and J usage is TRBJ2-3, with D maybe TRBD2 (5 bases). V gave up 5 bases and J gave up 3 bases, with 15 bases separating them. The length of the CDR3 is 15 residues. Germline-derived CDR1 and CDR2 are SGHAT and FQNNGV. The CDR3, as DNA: TGTGCCAGCAGCCACGGGAACAAGGGAACAGATACGCAGTATTTT. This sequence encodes CASSHGNKGTDTQYF.

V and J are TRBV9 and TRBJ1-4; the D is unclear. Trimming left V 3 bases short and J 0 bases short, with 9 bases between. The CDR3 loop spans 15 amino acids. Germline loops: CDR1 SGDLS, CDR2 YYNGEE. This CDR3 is CASSEAAATNEKLFF. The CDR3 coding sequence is TGTGCCAGCAGCGAGGCGGCAGCAACTAATGAAAAACTGTTTTTT.

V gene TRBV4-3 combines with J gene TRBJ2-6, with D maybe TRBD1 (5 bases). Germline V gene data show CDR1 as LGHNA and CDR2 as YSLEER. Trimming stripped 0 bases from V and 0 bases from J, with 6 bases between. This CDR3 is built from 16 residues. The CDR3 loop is CASSQDRGSGANVLTF. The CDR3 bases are TGCGCCAGCAGCCAAGATAGGGGCTCTGGGGCCAACGTCCTGACTTTC.

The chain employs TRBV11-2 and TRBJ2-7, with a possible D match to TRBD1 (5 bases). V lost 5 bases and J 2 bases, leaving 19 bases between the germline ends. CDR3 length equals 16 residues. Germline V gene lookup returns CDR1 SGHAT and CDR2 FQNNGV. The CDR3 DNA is TGTGCCAGCAGCGCGCCCCTCGACAGTCCTACCTACGAGCAGTACTTC. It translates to CASSAPLDSPTYEQYF. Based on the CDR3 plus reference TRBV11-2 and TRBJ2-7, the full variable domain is EAGVAQSPRYKIIEKRQSVAFWCNPISGHATLYWYQQILGQGPKLLIQFQNNGVVDDSQLPKDRFSAERLKGVDSTLKIQPAKLEDSAVYLCASSAPLDSPTYEQYFGPGTRLTVT.

The CDR3 DNA sequence: TGTGCCAGCAGTGAAGCGGGTGGCGTACAGGGGAGAGGCTACACCTTC. Protein sequence: CASSEAGGVQGRGYTF. V is TRBV6-1 and J is TRBJ1-2; 7 bases map to TRBD1. Germline values: CDR1 MNHNS, CDR2 SASEGT. Trimming at V came to 0 bases and at J to 8 bases, leaving 12 bases not matched to a gene. This CDR3 has 16 amino acids.

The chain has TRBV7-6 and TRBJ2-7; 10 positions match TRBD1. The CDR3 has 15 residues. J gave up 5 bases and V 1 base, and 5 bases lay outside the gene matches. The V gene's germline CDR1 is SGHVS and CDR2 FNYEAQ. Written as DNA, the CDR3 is TGTGCCAGCAGCTTAGGACAGGGGGCAACCAACGAGCAGTACTTC. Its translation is CASSLGQGATNEQYF.

The CDR3 loop is CASSFPPGQGVFYGYTF. The DNA for the CDR3 is TGTGCCAGCAGCTTTCCGCCGGGACAGGGGGTTTTCTATGGCTACACCTTC. The rearrangement joins TRBV11-2 to TRBJ1-2; 11 bases match TRBD1. The CDR3 is made up of 17 amino acids. J gave up 4 bases and V 3 bases, and 10 bases lay outside the gene matches. Germline lookup yields CDR1 SGHAT and CDR2 FQNNGV.

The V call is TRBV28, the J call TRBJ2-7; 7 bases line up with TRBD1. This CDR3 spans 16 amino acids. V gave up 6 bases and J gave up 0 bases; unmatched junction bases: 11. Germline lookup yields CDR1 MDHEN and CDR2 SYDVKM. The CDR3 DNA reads TGTGCCAGCAGCGAACGAACAGGGGCATACTCCTACGAGCAGTACTTC. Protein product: CASSERTGAYSYEQYF.

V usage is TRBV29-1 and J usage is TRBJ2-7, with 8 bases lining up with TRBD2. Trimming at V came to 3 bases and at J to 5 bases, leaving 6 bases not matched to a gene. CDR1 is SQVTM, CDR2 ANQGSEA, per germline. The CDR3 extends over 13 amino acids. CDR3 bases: TGCAGCGTTGAGGATAGCGGGAATGACGAGCAGTACTTC. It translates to CSVEDSGNDEQYF.

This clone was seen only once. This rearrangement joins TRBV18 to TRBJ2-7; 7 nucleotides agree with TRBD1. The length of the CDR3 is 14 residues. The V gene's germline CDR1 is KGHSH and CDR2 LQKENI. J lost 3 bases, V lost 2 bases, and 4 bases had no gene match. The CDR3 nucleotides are TGTGCCAGCTCACCATTACAGGGGAGCTACGAGCAGTACTTC. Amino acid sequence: CASSPLQGSYEQYF.

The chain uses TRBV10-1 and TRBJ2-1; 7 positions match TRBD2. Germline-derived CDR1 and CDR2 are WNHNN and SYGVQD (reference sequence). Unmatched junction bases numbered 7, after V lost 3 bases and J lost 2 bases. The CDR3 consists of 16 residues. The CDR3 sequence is CASSEAGTAPYNEQFF. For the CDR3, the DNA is TGCGCCAGCAGTGAAGCGGGAACTGCCCCCTACAATGAGCAGTTCTTC.

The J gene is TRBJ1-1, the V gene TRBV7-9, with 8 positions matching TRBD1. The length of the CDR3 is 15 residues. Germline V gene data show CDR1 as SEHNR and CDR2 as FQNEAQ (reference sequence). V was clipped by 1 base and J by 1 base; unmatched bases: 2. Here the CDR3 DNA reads TGTGCCAGCAGCTTAGGGGGGACAGGGAACACTGAAGCTTTCTTT. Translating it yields CASSLGGTGNTEAFF.

The CDR3 here is CASKGQWPDTQYF. CDR3 sequence (DNA): TGTGCCAGCAAGGGACAATGGCCAGATACGCAGTATTTT. The chain has TRBV25-1 and TRBJ2-3; D possibly corresponds to TRBD1 (6 bases). CDR3 length: 13 amino acids. With 7 bases removed from V and 4 bases from J, the gap between germline ends came to 12 bases. Germline loops: CDR1 MGHDK, CDR2 SYGVNS. Looking up the rest from reference TRBV25-1 and TRBJ2-3 gives the full variable domain: EADIYQTPRYLVIGTGKKITLECSQTMGHDKMYWYQQDPGMELHLIHYSYGVNSTEKGDLSSESTVSRIRTEHFPLTLESARPSHTSQYLCASKGQWPDTQYFGPGTRLTVL.

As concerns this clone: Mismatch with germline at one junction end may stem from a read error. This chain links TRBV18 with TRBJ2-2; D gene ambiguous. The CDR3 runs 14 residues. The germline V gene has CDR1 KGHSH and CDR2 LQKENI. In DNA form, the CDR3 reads TGTGCCAGTTCACGTGGCAGTAACACCGGGGAGCTGTTTTTT. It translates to CASSRGSNTGELFF.

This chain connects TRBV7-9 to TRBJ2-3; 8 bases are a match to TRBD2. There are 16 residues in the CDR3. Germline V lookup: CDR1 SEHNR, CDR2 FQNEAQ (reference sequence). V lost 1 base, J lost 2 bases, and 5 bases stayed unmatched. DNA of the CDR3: TGTGCCAGCAGCTTAGAGGCGGGAGGTGACACAGATACGCAGTATTTT. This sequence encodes CASSLEAGGDTDTQYF.

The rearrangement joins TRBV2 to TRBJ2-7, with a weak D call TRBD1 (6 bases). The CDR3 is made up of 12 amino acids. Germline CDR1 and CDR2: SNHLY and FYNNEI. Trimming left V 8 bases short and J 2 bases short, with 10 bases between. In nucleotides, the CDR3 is TGTGCCAGCCATCAGGGGCCCTACGAGCAGTACTTC. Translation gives CASHQGPYEQYF.

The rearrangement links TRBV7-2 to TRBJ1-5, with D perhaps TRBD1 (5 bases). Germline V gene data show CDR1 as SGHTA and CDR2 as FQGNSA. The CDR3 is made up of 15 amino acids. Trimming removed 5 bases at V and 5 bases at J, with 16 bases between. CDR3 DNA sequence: TGTGCCAGCAGCGTTTTTCAGGGAGGTGATCAGCCCCAGCATTTT. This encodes CASSVFQGGDQPQHF. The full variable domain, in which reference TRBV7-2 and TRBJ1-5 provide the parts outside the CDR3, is GAGVSQSPSNKVTEKGKDVELRCDPISGHTALYWYRQSLGQGLEFLIYFQGNSAPDKSGLPSDRFSAERTGGSVSTLTIQRTQQEDSAVYLCASSVFQGGDQPQHFGDGTRLSIL.

Here the CDR3 reads CASSLGGYNEKLFF. The CDR3 nucleotides read TGTGCCAGCAGTTTAGGCGGATATAATGAAAAACTGTTTTTT. This chain uses TRBV6-5 with TRBJ1-4, with D unresolved. CDR3 length: 14 residues. The germline V and J ends were trimmed by 4 bases and 4 bases, with 10 bases remaining between them. The germline gives CDR1 MNHEY, CDR2 SVGAGI.

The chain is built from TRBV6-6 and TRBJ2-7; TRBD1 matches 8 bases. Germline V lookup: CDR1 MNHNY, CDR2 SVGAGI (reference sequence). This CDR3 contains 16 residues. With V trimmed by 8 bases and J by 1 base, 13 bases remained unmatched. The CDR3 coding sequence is TGTGCCAGCCGACCACTGGGGCAGGGGGCTTCCTACGAGCAGTACTTC. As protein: CASRPLGQGASYEQYF.

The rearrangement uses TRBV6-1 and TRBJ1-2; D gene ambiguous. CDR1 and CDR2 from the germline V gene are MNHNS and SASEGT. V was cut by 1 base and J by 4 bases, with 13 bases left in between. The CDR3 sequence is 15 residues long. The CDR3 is CASSEEYLFSYGYTF. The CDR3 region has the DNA TGTGCCAGCAGTGAAGAATATCTCTTTTCCTATGGCTACACCTTC.